The source of this T cell receptor (beta chain) is a study of blood T cell repertoires in COVID-19. Study in general: T cells, B-cell-depleted T cells, or PBMCs provided the cDNA or gDNA that served as material.

TCRdb's copy holds only in-frame clones and misses some; the assay was immunoSEQ multiplex PCR. Of more than 150,000 clones detected, about 84% appear once; the ten largest clones hold more than 5.5%. The CDR3 is 17 residues long. Germline V gene data show CDR1 as LGHDT and CDR2 as YNNKEL (reference sequence). V was cut by 1 base and J by 14 bases, with 24 bases left in between. The chain employs TRBV3-1 (or the pseudogene TRBV3-2) and TRBJ1-6; no reliable D call. The receptor was derived from a human donor in a cohort sampled during active COVID-19. Input material: peripheral blood. This CDR3 reads CASSQAKARKGPWALHF. In nucleotides, the CDR3 is TGTGCCAGCAGCCAAGCTAAGGCCAGGAAAGGCCCATGGGCCCTCCACTTT.